The present T cell receptor (beta chain) was sequenced within a study of OX40 agonist ivuxolimab in advanced cancers. Of note for this clone: What it binds is not known.

V dropped 1 base and J dropped 7; count of bases not matched to a gene: 4. CDR3 size: 13 residues. The germline V gene has CDR1 GTSNPN and CDR2 SVGIG (reference sequence). The repertoire was sequenced with immunoSEQ multiplex PCR; TCRdb's copy has only in-frame clones and lacks some. The sample has 62,000 or so clones, less than 95% seen once; the top ten hold approximately 5%. Study outcomes and limitations: CD4+ and CD8+ T cells in blood underwent clonal expansion by week 6 at 0.1 to 3.0 mg/kg. It was not determined which antigens were specifically recognized by the peripheral T cells that had undergone clonal expansion.

The receptor was isolated from an adult with an advanced solid tumor such as melanoma, head and neck, liver or kidney cancer. Sequencing used CD4+ or CD8+ T cells sorted from blood, obtained in a trial of the OX40 agonist ivuxolimab. The chain employs TRBV30 and TRBJ2-3, with 8 positions matching TRBD2. The CDR3, as DNA: TGTGCCTGGAGTGATAGCGGGACGAATACGCAGTATTTT. It codes for CAWSDSGTNTQYF.